This entry lists 19 T cell receptor beta chains sequenced from one sample in a study of T cell responses to AZD1222 COVID-19 vaccine. Profiled with immunoSEQ multiplex PCR; TCRdb holds only in-frame clones, not every one. The sample has some 130,000 clones; just over 90% are singletons. Sequenced material: peripheral blood, taken 28 days after the second AZD1222 dose. The receptors shown here come from an adult who received the AZD1222 COVID-19 vaccine.

CDR3 loop: CSVERLLAKNIQYF. DNA for the CDR3: TGCAGCGTTGAACGGCTATTAGCCAAAAACATTCAGTACTTC. This chain connects TRBV29-1 to TRBJ2-4; D is unresolved. Between the trimmed V and J ends, which lost 2 bases and 0 bases, there was a span of 8 bases. CDR1 SQVTM and CDR2 ANQGSEA come from the germline V gene. The CDR3 has 14 amino acids.

This sequence joins TRBV24-1 and TRBJ2-1; D gene ambiguous. Germline CDR1 and CDR2: KGHDR and SFDVKD. V was trimmed by 5 bases and J by 4 bases, leaving 11 bases between them. This CDR3 comprises 14 residues. This chain's CDR3 is CATSVGTGYNEQFF. CDR3 bases: TGTGCCACCAGTGTGGGCACTGGATACAATGAGCAGTTCTTC.

As to this clone: At one of its ends the junction is not consistent with the germline gene, which may arise from a read error. V usage is TRBV11-2 and J usage is TRBJ2-1; 12 bases are shared with TRBD2. The CDR3 is made up of 17 amino acids. Germline-derived CDR1 and CDR2 are SGHAT and FQNNGV. CDR3 region: CASSLEGGLAGLNEQFF. For the CDR3, the DNA is TGTGCCAGCAGCCTAGAGGGGGGACTAGCGGGCCTGAATGAGCAGTTCTTC.

The J gene is TRBJ1-1, the V gene TRBV13; no clear D. Germline-derived CDR1 and CDR2 are PRHDT and FYEKMQ (reference sequence). Trimming pared 1 base from V and 3 bases from J, leaving 9 bases between. The CDR3 runs to 14 residues. The CDR3 loop is CASSLEGGDTEAFF. As DNA, the CDR3 is TGTGCCAGCAGCTTAGAGGGTGGTGACACTGAAGCTTTCTTT.

The chain uses TRBV19 and TRBJ1-5, with D maybe TRBD1 (5 bases). The ends were cut back, 8 bases at V and 1 base at J, with 15 bases in the middle. Germline-derived CDR1 and CDR2 are LNHDA and SQIVND (reference sequence). The CDR3 covers 15 residues. Here the CDR3 reads CASGRDVPSNQPQHF. Here the CDR3 DNA reads TGTGCCAGTGGGCGGGACGTACCCAGCAATCAGCCCCAGCATTTT.

The chain combines TRBV7-2 with TRBJ2-3; D is possibly TRBD2 (5 bases). The CDR3 has 15 residues. V lost 4 bases to trimming and J lost 2 bases, with 13 bases between them. Germline V gene lookup returns CDR1 SGHTA and CDR2 FQGNSA. This CDR3 is CASSSGISVTDTQYF. In DNA, the CDR3 is TGTGCCAGCAGCTCCGGGATCTCCGTCACAGATACGCAGTATTTT.

V usage is TRBV5-1 and J usage is TRBJ1-5; 8 bases align to TRBD1. CDR1 is SGHRS, CDR2 YFSETQ, per germline. This CDR3 spans 13 amino acids. Trimming removed 7 bases from V and 6 bases from J; junction bases left unmatched: 6. CDR3 in amino acids: CASGQGDGQPQHF. The CDR3 region has the DNA TGCGCCAGCGGACAGGGAGACGGTCAGCCCCAGCATTTT.

The genes are TRBV27 and TRBJ1-4; D call uncertain. From germline, CDR1 is MNHEY and CDR2 SMNVEV (reference sequence). The CDR3 extends over 14 amino acids. Trimming cost V 3 bases and J 3 bases, with 8 bases left between them. CDR3 residues: CASSFWPANEKLFF. Written as DNA, the CDR3 is TGTGCCAGCAGTTTTTGGCCAGCTAATGAAAAACTGTTTTTT.

This chain's CDR3 is CASSPRTGRNTEAFF. In DNA, the CDR3 is TGTGCCAGCAGCCCTAGAACAGGGAGGAACACTGAAGCTTTCTTT. V gene TRBV7-6 combines with J gene TRBJ1-1; D perhaps matches TRBD1 (6 bases). The CDR3 sequence is 15 residues long. From germline, CDR1 is SGHVS and CDR2 FNYEAQ. Trimming left V 5 bases short and J 1 base short, with 14 bases between.

The chain joins TRBV6-6 to TRBJ1-2; D gene unclear. The CDR3 is made up of 14 amino acids. The V end lost 2 bases, the J end lost 4 bases, and 11 bases lay between the germline ends. Germline loops: CDR1 MNHNY, CDR2 SVGAGI (reference sequence). CDR3 coding DNA: TGTGCCAGCAGTTACCCGGCCCATTTCTATGGCTACACCTTC. This encodes CASSYPAHFYGYTF.

The chain is built from TRBV27 and TRBJ1-2; D ambiguous. V was trimmed by 5 bases and J by 1 base, leaving 8 bases between them. The length of the CDR3 is 13 residues. Looked up from germline, CDR1 is MNHEY and CDR2 is SMNVEV (reference sequence). CDR3 DNA sequence: TGTGCCAGCAGTCCAGACAATAACTATGGCTACACCTTC. It is translated as CASSPDNNYGYTF.

This clone was observed a few times. The chain joins TRBV4-1 to TRBJ1-2; weak D call: TRBD1 (6 bases). In germline, CDR1 is MGHRA, CDR2 YSYEKL. The CDR3 contains 14 residues. Trimming removed 4 bases at V and 4 bases at J, with 13 bases between. CDR3 in amino acids: CASSRTVRTYGYTF. The CDR3 nucleotides are TGCGCCAGCAGCCGGACAGTTCGCACCTATGGCTACACCTTC.

The chain uses TRBV11-2 and TRBJ2-5; D is perhaps TRBD1 (5 bases). From germline, CDR1 is SGHAT and CDR2 FQNNGV. Deletions cut 4 bases from V and 1 base from J, with 10 bases between. The CDR3 loop spans 14 amino acids. In DNA, the CDR3 is TGTGCCAGCAGCTCCTATGGGGCCCAAGAGACCCAGTACTTC. It is translated as CASSSYGAQETQYF.

The chain carries TRBV7-8 and TRBJ1-1; D remains unclear. V was trimmed by 2 bases and J by 6 bases, leaving 10 bases between them. The CDR3 covers 13 residues. Germline lookup yields CDR1 SGHVS and CDR2 FQNEAQ. DNA for the CDR3: TGTGCCAGCAGCTTACACCTACACGCTGAAGCTTTCTTT. It translates to CASSLHLHAEAFF.

The table lists this clone with a count of one. The J gene is TRBJ2-3, the V gene TRBV7-9; 9 bases line up with TRBD2. CDR1 is SEHNR, CDR2 FQNEAQ, per germline (reference sequence). The CDR3 has 14 amino acids. V shed 6 bases, J shed 5 bases, and the junction held 6 bases outside the gene matches. In DNA form, the CDR3 reads TGTGCCAGCAGACCAAGCGGGAGGCTAGATACGCAGTATTTT. Translated: CASRPSGRLDTQYF.

This clone was seen a few times. The J gene is TRBJ2-1, the V gene TRBV18; D perhaps matches TRBD2 (6 bases). CDR1 and CDR2 from the germline V gene are KGHSH and LQKENI. This CDR3 comprises 13 residues. V shed 6 bases and J shed 7 bases, with 13 bases lying between them. The DNA for the CDR3 is TGTGCCAGCTCCCCGGGACTGATGAATGAGCAGTTCTTC. It codes for CASSPGLMNEQFF.

This clone was found a few times. V is TRBV3-1 (or the pseudogene TRBV3-2) and J is TRBJ1-2, with a weak D call TRBD1 (5 bases). Trimming removed 0 bases at V and 10 bases at J, with 12 bases between. Looked up from germline, CDR1 is LGHDT and CDR2 is YNNKEL (reference sequence). The CDR3 runs to 13 residues. CDR3 coding DNA: TGTGCCAGCAGCCAAGAGAGGTCCAGGGACTACACCTTC. Translation gives CASSQERSRDYTF.

The chain uses TRBV19 and TRBJ1-2; D call uncertain. The CDR3 is 11 amino acids. Per the germline V gene, CDR1 is LNHDA and CDR2 is SQIVND (reference sequence). Deletions cut 6 bases from V and 5 bases from J, with 7 bases between. CDR3 in amino acids: CASRNMYGYTF. Here the CDR3 DNA reads TGTGCCAGTAGGAACATGTATGGCTACACCTTC.

This clone was seen a handful of times. The rearrangement joins TRBV7-2 to TRBJ1-2; D possibly corresponds to TRBD1 (6 bases). Per germline, CDR1 SGHTA and CDR2 FQGNSA. Trimming shortened V by 2 bases and J by 4 bases, and 14 bases separated the two germline ends. The CDR3 is 15 amino acids. The CDR3 loop reads CASSLFRGAGYGYTF. In nucleotides, the CDR3 is TGTGCCAGCAGCTTATTTCGGGGGGCGGGCTATGGCTACACCTTC.